This T cell receptor beta chain was found in a study of siplizumab effects on memory and regulatory T cells. The V gene's germline CDR1 is MNHEY and CDR2 SMNVEV (reference sequence). With 6 bases removed from V and 4 bases from J, the gap between germline ends came to 8 bases. The CDR3 has 12 residues. Concerning this clone itself: Antigen: not known.

The study's findings and limits: Mappable CD4+ clones that were alloreactive averaged roughly 66% Treg-derived with siplizumab versus around 25% in controls. The alloreactive clones that mapped to unstimulated subsets made up only a minor fraction.

TCRdb's table, derived via immunoSEQ multiplex PCR, lists solely in-frame clones and lacks some. This table has 110,000 or so clones, around 92% appearing once. The sequence derives from a human donor in good health. The specimen sequenced was Tregs sorted from blood. The rearrangement joins TRBV27 to TRBJ2-3, with D maybe TRBD1 (6 bases). As DNA, the CDR3 is TGTGCCAGCAGAAACAGGGCAGATACGCAGTATTTT. As protein: CASRNRADTQYF.